The 12 T cell receptor beta chains below come from one sample, sequenced in a study of regulatory T cells in long-lasting Graves disease. According to the study, TCR beta libraries were built with iRepertoire HTBI primers and CDR3-region Arm-PCR. One entry per CDR3 protein results from TCRdb running MiXCR on the multiplex PCR reads. Of about 520,000 distinct CDR3 sequences in the sample, more than 10% were seen once. Time point given: newly diagnosed GD, antithyroid drugs for less than 3 months. PBMCs were the source of the RNA used for TCR sequencing. The data were also submitted as part of a second study, on T cells in Graves' hyperthyroidism and ophthalmopathy.

The starting material was peripheral blood mononuclear cells (PBMCs), obtained at new diagnosis, from a patient treated with antithyroid drugs. These receptors all come from a woman in her thirties with Graves disease.

Only a few counts were recorded for this clonotype. This sequence joins TRBV19 and TRBJ1-2; 7 nucleotides match TRBD1. The CDR3 is 14 residues long. Per germline, CDR1 LNHDA and CDR2 SQIVND (reference sequence). The trim removed 2 bases at V and 5 bases at J, leaving 5 bases unmatched. CDR3 in amino acids: CASSIQQGPYGYTF. In DNA, the CDR3 is TGTGCCAGTAGTATACAACAGGGGCCATATGGCTACACCTTC.

The gene calls are TRBV9 and TRBJ2-1; 7 bases fit TRBD2. The CDR3 is 14 amino acids. Per the germline V gene, CDR1 is SGDLS and CDR2 is YYNGEE. The V segment lost 2 bases and the J segment 9 bases; nucleotides outside the gene matches: 8. CDR3 DNA sequence: TGTGCCAGCAGCGTGGGGGGAGGGCCACGTGAGCAGTTCTTC. Its translation is CASSVGGGPREQFF.

This clonotype came up a few times. The V call is TRBV28, the J call TRBJ1-3; TRBD1 is a possible D gene (5 bases). V dropped 7 bases and J dropped 0 bases, with 10 bases sitting between them. The germline V gene has CDR1 MDHEN and CDR2 SYDVKM. This CDR3 has 14 amino acids. The CDR3 loop is CASTPQGSGNTIYF. DNA for the CDR3: TGTGCCAGCACCCCTCAGGGCTCTGGAAACACCATATATTTT.

This clonotype was counted at least ten times. This sequence joins TRBV2 and TRBJ2-2, with D possibly being TRBD2 (5 bases). The CDR3 is 13 amino acids. V lost 3 bases to trimming and J lost 6 bases, with 8 bases between them. Germline lookup yields CDR1 SNHLY and CDR2 FYNNEI. CDR3 residues: CASSEEVAGELFF. CDR3 in DNA: TGTGCCAGCAGTGAGGAGGTCGCCGGGGAGCTGTTTTTT. Looking up the rest from reference TRBV2 and TRBJ2-2 gives the full variable domain: EPEVTQTPSHQVTQMGQEVILRCVPISNHLYFYWYRQILGQKVEFLVSFYNNEISEKSEIFDDQFSVERPDGSNFTLKIRSTKLEDSAMYFCASSEEVAGELFFGEGSRLTVL.

This clonotype was counted ten times or more. J is TRBJ1-1 and V is TRBV7-2; D is unclear. Germline-derived CDR1 and CDR2 are SGHTA and FQGNSA. The CDR3 has 13 amino acids. V lost 1 base and J lost 3, with 6 bases in between. The CDR3, as DNA: TGTGCCAGCAGCTTAGAAATGGACACTGAAGCTTTCTTT. Translating it yields CASSLEMDTEAFF.

This clonotype appeared many times. The chain combines TRBV27 with TRBJ2-6; a possible D gene is TRBD1 (6 bases). Per the germline V gene, CDR1 is MNHEY and CDR2 is SMNVEV (reference sequence). The CDR3 length is 17 residues. V was clipped by 5 bases and J by 0 bases, with 14 bases between them. The CDR3: CASSPRDKRSGANVLTF. Written as DNA, the CDR3 is TGTGCCAGCAGTCCTAGGGACAAACGCTCTGGGGCCAACGTCCTGACTTTC.

This clonotype was seen ten or more times. V gene TRBV19 combines with J gene TRBJ2-2; D is perhaps TRBD2 (5 bases). Trimming took 4 bases from V and 5 from J, leaving 23 bases between them. This CDR3 comprises 18 residues. CDR1 is LNHDA and CDR2 is SQIVND in the germline V gene (reference sequence). CDR3 nucleotide sequence: TGTGCCAGTAGTAATTGGCGAACCCAACCCGGGGTGACCGGGGAGCTGTTTTTT. It translates to CASSNWRTQPGVTGELFF.

The gene calls are TRBV7-3 and TRBJ2-1, with D possibly being TRBD1 (6 bases). Germline CDR1 SGHTA, CDR2 FQGTGA. The germline V and J ends were trimmed by 3 bases and 9 bases, with 12 bases remaining between them. This CDR3 has 13 amino acids. The CDR3 protein is CASSFGPRGEQFF. The CDR3 DNA reads TGTGCCAGCAGCTTCGGTCCCAGGGGTGAGCAGTTCTTC.

This chain links TRBV6-5 with TRBJ1-2, with 12 nucleotides matching TRBD1. This CDR3 has 15 amino acids. Germline lookup yields CDR1 MNHEY and CDR2 SVGAGI. The J segment lost 7 bases and the V segment lost 4 bases, leaving 7 bases of the junction unmatched. The CDR3 here is CASSLFGTGGSGYTF. CDR3 sequence (DNA): TGTGCCAGCAGTTTATTCGGGACAGGGGGCTCTGGCTACACCTTC.

This clonotype was counted many times. The V call is TRBV10-3, the J call TRBJ1-2, with D hard to call. V was pared by 0 bases and J by 6 bases, with 8 bases between. The CDR3 covers 13 residues. Looked up from germline, CDR1 is ENHRY and CDR2 is SYGVKD. Here the CDR3 reads CAISESVQDGYTF. CDR3 nucleotide sequence: TGTGCCATCAGTGAGTCGGTCCAGGATGGCTACACCTTC.

The rearrangement links TRBV12-3 or TRBV12-4 to TRBJ2-7, with a tentative D call TRBD2 (7 bases). Trimming cost V 7 bases and J 6 bases, with 16 bases left between them. There are 13 residues in the CDR3. The CDR3 reads CASKKGGGGEQYF. Here the CDR3 DNA reads TGTGCCAGCAAAAAAGGGGGGGGAGGCGAGCAGTACTTC.

In this sample, this clonotype turned up a few times. The V call is TRBV27, the J call TRBJ1-5, with D perhaps TRBD1 (6 bases). CDR1 and CDR2 from the germline V gene are MNHEY and SMNVEV (reference sequence). The CDR3 sequence is 14 residues long. V lost 6 bases, J lost 4 bases, and 13 bases lay in between. The CDR3 reads CASRIQGGNQPQHF. In nucleotides, the CDR3 is TGTGCCAGCAGGATACAGGGAGGTAATCAGCCCCAGCATTTT.